This TCR beta chain stems from a study of T cell repertoires in cytomegalovirus infection. V was cut by 3 bases and J by 2 bases, with 5 bases left in between. CDR3 length equals 13 residues. The germline CDR1 and CDR2 sequences are ENHRY and SYGVKD. In its sample, this clonotype was seen a few times. Using its own MiXCR run on the reads, TCRdb lists one record per CDR3 protein. The table has around 630,000 distinct CDR3 sequences, 24% seen once. Sequenced sample: CD8+ T cells from PBMCs. This chain connects TRBV10-3 to TRBJ1-5; no reliable D call. This clonotype was obtained from a human donor in good health (CMV status not recorded). Some clones in this sample may be carry-over from other donors' samples. CDR3 sequence reads: CAISDGGNQPQHF. CDR3 coding DNA: TGTGCCATCAGTGACGGGGGCAATCAGCCCCAGCATTTT.